These 26 T cell receptor beta chains came from one sample sequenced in a study of cytomegalovirus exposure and HLA in healthy donors. Amplification used 60 Vbeta primers and 13 Jbeta primers. Sequenced by immunoSEQ multiplex PCR; TCRdb stores in-frame clones only, minus some. The repertoire includes approximately 160,000 clones, 80% of them detected once, and almost 7% sits in the top ten. Sequenced input: PBMCs. The source is a young man in good health and CMV-seropositive.

The chain combines TRBV6-6 with TRBJ1-1; 8 bases match TRBD1. V trimming: 5 bases; J trimming: 7 bases; junction bases outside the gene matches: 3. The CDR3 totals 12 residues. Germline CDR1 is MNHNY and CDR2 is SVGAGI (reference sequence). As DNA, the CDR3 is TGTGCCAGCAGTCAGGGGGCTGATGAAGCTTTCTTT. The encoded protein is CASSQGADEAFF.

The chain carries TRBV4-1 and TRBJ2-1; D is unclear. The CDR3 has 13 amino acids. Germline V CDR1 and CDR2: MGHRA, YSYEKL. Trimming stripped 4 bases from V and 6 bases from J, with 10 bases between. The CDR3 DNA is TGCGCCAGCAGCCGCACACAGATCAATGAGCAGTTCTTC. Its translation is CASSRTQINEQFF.

The chain links TRBV6-1 to TRBJ1-1; D is ambiguous. Per the germline V gene, CDR1 is MNHNS and CDR2 is SASEGT. Between the trimmed V and J ends, which lost 2 bases and 3 bases, there was a span of 7 bases. The CDR3 has 13 amino acids. CDR3 protein: CASSEQMHTEAFF. CDR3 in DNA: TGTGCCAGCAGTGAACAGATGCACACTGAAGCTTTCTTT.

The chain has TRBV19 and TRBJ2-3; 8 bases align to TRBD1. CDR3 size: 16 residues. Trimming took 3 bases from V and 1 from J; bases not matched to a gene: 6. The germline CDR1 and CDR2 sequences are LNHDA and SQIVND (reference sequence). This CDR3 is CASSISWTGCTDTQYF. The CDR3 DNA reads TGTGCCAGTAGTATTTCCTGGACAGGGTGCACAGATACGCAGTATTTT.

The rearrangement uses TRBV19 and TRBJ2-7, with D perhaps TRBD1 (6 bases). This CDR3 comprises 12 residues. V gave up 5 bases and J gave up 5 bases, with 10 bases separating them. CDR1 LNHDA and CDR2 SQIVND come from the germline V gene (reference sequence). CDR3 loop: CASSDEGDEQYF. CDR3 nucleotides: TGTGCCAGTAGTGATGAGGGGGACGAGCAGTACTTC.

The chain uses TRBV5-6 and TRBJ1-2, with unresolved D. CDR3 size: 12 residues. Trimming removed 1 base at V and 4 bases at J, with 5 bases between. The germline CDR1 and CDR2 sequences are SGHDT and YYEEEE. CDR3 bases: TGTGCCAGCAGCTTGACTATCTATGGCTACACCTTC. Protein product: CASSLTIYGYTF.

The chain is built from TRBV6-5 and TRBJ2-7; 11 nucleotides line up with TRBD2. Germline V gene sequence: CDR1 MNHEY, CDR2 SVGAGI. The trim removed 7 bases at V and 3 bases at J, leaving 8 bases unmatched. This CDR3 comprises 15 residues. The CDR3 region has the DNA TGTGCCAGCACTATAGAAGGGACTAGCGGCTACGAGCAGTACTTC. This gives the protein CASTIEGTSGYEQYF.

The V gene is TRBV5-4, the J gene TRBJ2-7; weak D call: TRBD1 (5 bases). V was shortened by 0 bases and J by 4 bases, with 17 bases between the two germline ends. The germline V gene encodes CDR1 SGHNT and CDR2 YYREEE (reference sequence). The CDR3 runs 16 residues. CDR3 DNA sequence: TGTGCCAGCAGCTTGGCCTTTGGCCAGGGTGGTTACGAGCAGTACTTC. Amino acid sequence: CASSLAFGQGGYEQYF.

This chain uses TRBV6-5 with TRBJ1-5, with D tentatively TRBD1 (5 bases). Trimming stripped 6 bases from V and 6 bases from J, with 12 bases between. Germline V gene lookup returns CDR1 MNHEY and CDR2 SVGAGI. The length of the CDR3 is 13 residues. The CDR3 DNA sequence: TGTGCCAGCAGCCGGGGGAGGGGTCAGCCCCAGCATTTT. This encodes CASSRGRGQPQHF.

CDR3 loop: CASSATSGDYNEQFF. CDR3 sequence (DNA): TGTGCCAGCAGTGCGACTAGCGGGGACTACAATGAGCAGTTCTTC. J is TRBJ2-1 and V is TRBV6-6; 11 bases agree with TRBD2. There are 15 residues in the CDR3. Germline lookup yields CDR1 MNHNY and CDR2 SVGAGI (reference sequence). J was trimmed by 3 bases and V by 5 bases; bases with no gene match: 3.

The chain couples TRBV5-1 to TRBJ2-7, with a weak D call TRBD2 (6 bases). Germline V CDR1 and CDR2: SGHRS, YFSETQ. This CDR3 has 13 amino acids. Between the trimmed V and J ends, which lost 2 bases and 4 bases, there was a span of 10 bases. The CDR3 reads CASSFSGGYEQYF. The CDR3 nucleotides are TGCGCCAGCAGCTTCTCCGGGGGATACGAGCAGTACTTC.

This clone was counted between two and nine times. V usage is TRBV7-6 and J usage is TRBJ2-5; 12 bases match TRBD2. Germline V lookup: CDR1 SGHVS, CDR2 FNYEAQ. This CDR3 is built from 14 residues. After removal of 4 bases from V and 5 bases from J, the junction contained 2 bases not matched to a gene. The CDR3 here is CASSSLAGGETQYF. CDR3 sequence (DNA): TGTGCCAGCAGCTCTCTAGCGGGAGGGGAGACCCAGTACTTC.

A remark on this clone: At one boundary the junction diverges from the germline segment, which might be a read error. This chain links TRBV7-9 with TRBJ1-1, with 9 bases that match TRBD1. The V gene's germline CDR1 is SEHNR and CDR2 FQNEAQ (reference sequence). The CDR3 consists of 14 residues. The CDR3 here is CSSSLDRGGTEAFF. CDR3 in DNA: TGTTCCAGCAGCTTAGACAGGGGGGGAACTGAAGCTTTCTTT.

V gene TRBV5-1 combines with J gene TRBJ2-3; a weak D match, TRBD1 (6 bases). CDR3 length: 13 amino acids. Between the trimmed V and J ends, which lost 4 bases and 5 bases, there was a span of 11 bases. Germline CDR1 reads SGHRS; CDR2 reads YFSETQ. The CDR3 DNA reads as TGCGCCAGCAGCCCGCAGGGGTTAGATACGCAGTATTTT. Translated, it gives CASSPQGLDTQYF.

This rearrangement joins TRBV9 to TRBJ1-1; 7 bases are a match to TRBD1. V lost 3 bases and J lost 1; bases outside the gene matches: 9. CDR3 length equals 16 residues. Germline CDR1 is SGDLS and CDR2 is YYNGEE. CDR3 sequence (DNA): TGTGCCAGCAGCGCCAACCGGGACAGCCCGAACACTGAAGCTTTCTTT. Encoded protein: CASSANRDSPNTEAFF.

The chain couples TRBV15 to TRBJ2-3, with a possible D match to TRBD2 (6 bases). Germline V CDR1 and CDR2: LNHNV, YYDKDF (reference sequence). This CDR3 region has 16 residues. Trimming took off 2 bases at V and 2 bases at J, with 14 bases between the two ends. CDR3 protein: CATSRLDGGFTDTQYF. The DNA of the CDR3 is TGTGCCACCAGCAGATTGGACGGGGGATTCACAGATACGCAGTATTTT.

DNA for the CDR3: TGTGCCAGCAGCGTACTAAAATCAGGGGACACTGAAGCTTTCTTT. Translating it yields CASSVLKSGDTEAFF. This chain uses TRBV9 with TRBJ1-1; D perhaps matches TRBD1 (6 bases). This CDR3 is built from 15 residues. Per the germline V gene, CDR1 is SGDLS and CDR2 is YYNGEE. Deletions cut 1 base from V and 3 bases from J, with 13 bases between. The complete variable domain, with remaining parts taken from reference TRBV9 and TRBJ1-1, reads DSGVTQTPKHLITATGQRVTLRCSPRSGDLSVYWYQQSLDQGLQFLIQYYNGEERAKGNILERFSAQQFPDLHSELNLSSLELGDSALYFCASSVLKSGDTEAFFGQGTRLTVV.

The chain recombines TRBV6-6 with TRBJ2-1; a weak D match, TRBD2 (5 bases). The germline gives CDR1 MNHNY, CDR2 SVGAGI (reference sequence). The CDR3 is 15 residues long. V dropped 2 bases and J dropped 4 bases, with 12 bases sitting between them. CDR3 in DNA: TGTGCCAGCAGTTACCTGGCGGGCGCTTACAATGAGCAGTTCTTC. Translating gives CASSYLAGAYNEQFF.

This clone was seen more than once but under ten times. The V call is TRBV19, the J call TRBJ2-3; 12 bases agree with TRBD2. The CDR3 runs 15 residues. Looked up from germline, CDR1 is LNHDA and CDR2 is SQIVND (reference sequence). With V trimmed by 6 bases and J by 2 bases, 3 bases remained unmatched. DNA of the CDR3: TGTGCCAGTAGGACTAGCGGGGGATTCACAGATACGCAGTATTTT. It translates to CASRTSGGFTDTQYF.

In this sample, this clone turned up once. The chain links TRBV7-2 to TRBJ2-5; 9 bases align to TRBD2. This CDR3 region has 15 residues. With V trimmed by 7 bases and J by 2 bases, 8 bases remained unmatched. The germline CDR1 and CDR2 sequences are SGHTA and FQGNSA. CDR3 nucleotide sequence: TGTGCCAGCACCGGAGCGGGGGGACGACAAGAGACCCAGTACTTC. Translation gives CASTGAGGRQETQYF.

The rearrangement uses TRBV11-2 and TRBJ1-6, with a tentative D call TRBD1 (6 bases). This CDR3 spans 13 amino acids. CDR1 is SGHAT, CDR2 FQNNGV, per germline. The V gene lost 1 base and the J gene lost 14 bases, with 12 bases spanning the gap. The DNA of the CDR3 is TGTGCCAGCAGCTTAGGTCCGCAGGGGTCCCTCCACTTT. Translation gives CASSLGPQGSLHF.

The J gene is TRBJ2-5, the V gene TRBV10-2; 9 nucleotides align to TRBD2. Germline V gives CDR1 WSHSY, CDR2 SAAADI. The trim removed 7 bases at V and 5 bases at J, leaving 8 bases unmatched. The CDR3 has 14 amino acids. The CDR3 DNA sequence: TGCGCCAGCAACGGGCGGGAGGGGGGGGAGACCCAGTACTTC. Translating gives CASNGREGGETQYF.

A note on this clone: An end of the junction differs from the germline gene, which may be a read error. The gene calls are TRBV10-2 and TRBJ2-7; 7 bases are a match to TRBD1. The CDR3 covers 14 residues. Germline assignment: CDR1 WSHSY and CDR2 SAAADI. The CDR3: CASSEPTGDSLQHF. The CDR3 nucleotides read TGCGCCAGCAGTGAGCCCACAGGGGACAGTCTTCAGCACTTC.

The chain recombines TRBV4-3 with TRBJ2-2; D gene ambiguous. The CDR3 contains 14 residues. Germline V gene data show CDR1 as LGHNA and CDR2 as YSLEER. With 0 bases removed from V and 6 bases from J, the gap between germline ends came to 8 bases. The CDR3 sequence: CASSQDYRAGELFF. The CDR3 DNA sequence: TGCGCCAGCAGCCAAGATTACCGGGCCGGGGAGCTGTTTTTT.

This rearrangement joins TRBV7-2 to TRBJ2-1, with 8 bases aligning to TRBD1. Looked up from germline, CDR1 is SGHTA and CDR2 is FQGNSA. With 5 bases clipped from V and 4 bases from J, the junction kept 7 bases outside the gene matches. The CDR3 is 15 residues long. The DNA for the CDR3 is TGTGCCAGCAGCCCCGGACAGGGCCCATACAATGAGCAGTTCTTC. The encoded protein is CASSPGQGPYNEQFF.

Only one count was recorded for this clone. The chain combines TRBV2 with TRBJ2-1, with a tentative D call TRBD2 (6 bases). With 7 bases removed from V and 8 bases from J, the gap between germline ends came to 18 bases. CDR3 size: 14 residues. Germline CDR1 reads SNHLY; CDR2 reads FYNNEI. CDR3 loop: CASKLGGTGDEQFF. CDR3 bases: TGTGCCAGCAAGTTGGGCGGGACTGGGGATGAGCAGTTCTTC.